Reported below is one T cell receptor (beta chain). What it binds is not known. The V and J ends lost 2 bases and 2 bases, in that order; junction bases with no gene match: 4. CDR1 is MGHDK and CDR2 is SYGVNS in the germline V gene. CDR3 length equals 15 residues. Individual cDNA molecules received unique molecular identifiers. TCRdb re-derived calls from the 5' RACE reads in MiXCR, one entry per CDR3 protein. The sample has 65,000 to 90,000 distinct CDR3 sequences, roughly 12% seen once. The record originates from a study of early T cells in non-severe SARS-CoV-2 infection. Whole-study context: Investigators sequenced bulk RNA drawn from unsorted whole blood, and chains remained unpaired.

Study-wide points: Anti-spike CD8 responses were favored in VDJdb matching, and private and CD4 specificities were missed.

The TCR comes from an adult who was a healthcare worker with PCR-confirmed SARS-CoV-2 infection or an uninfected control (not recorded which). Sequencing was carried out using whole blood. V is TRBV25-1 and J is TRBJ2-5; 8 positions agree with TRBD1. The CDR3: CASSEVRDRQETQYF. CDR3 sequence (DNA): TGTGCCAGCAGTGAAGTTAGGGACAGGCAAGAGACCCAGTACTTC.